The next 17 T cell receptor beta chains were all read from a single sample in a study of T cell responses to AZD1222 COVID-19 vaccine. The method was immunoSEQ multiplex PCR; TCRdb's version includes in-frame clones alone and lacks a portion of them. The sample holds tens of thousands of clones, 90% to 95% seen once. The sample consisted of peripheral blood, taken 28 days after the second AZD1222 dose. These receptors originate from an adult who received the AZD1222 COVID-19 vaccine.

This chain uses TRBV4-1 with TRBJ2-5; 9 bases are shared with TRBD2. V trimming: 3 bases; J trimming: 2 bases; junction bases outside the gene matches: 7. The CDR3 sequence is 16 residues long. The V gene's germline CDR1 is MGHRA and CDR2 YSYEKL. This CDR3 is CASSQMGTSTQETQYF. Written as DNA, the CDR3 is TGCGCCAGCAGCCAGATGGGGACTAGCACTCAAGAGACCCAGTACTTC.

The chain employs TRBV5-6 and TRBJ2-2; 9 positions match TRBD2. Germline assignment: CDR1 SGHDT and CDR2 YYEEEE. J gave up 5 bases and V 2 bases, and 4 bases lay outside the gene matches. The CDR3 has 15 amino acids. The DNA of the CDR3 is TGTGCCAGCAGCTTAGAGCGGGGGGTGACCGGGGAGCTGTTTTTT. The encoded protein is CASSLERGVTGELFF.

The rearrangement links TRBV6-1 to TRBJ1-1, with D unclear. Trimming stripped 2 bases from V and 1 base from J, with 8 bases between. There are 14 residues in the CDR3. Germline V gene data show CDR1 as MNHNS and CDR2 as SASEGT. The CDR3 region is CASSELSGNTEAFF. The CDR3 DNA is TGTGCCAGCAGTGAACTCTCCGGGAACACTGAAGCTTTCTTT.

The chain employs TRBV4-2 and TRBJ1-2, with D perhaps TRBD1 (5 bases). V was shortened by 1 base and J by 3 bases, with 21 bases between the two germline ends. Germline CDR1 and CDR2: LGHNA and YNFKEQ. This CDR3 contains 18 residues. The DNA of the CDR3 is TGTGCCAGCAGCCAAGGGGTGGGGGAGGTCAGGAGCTACTATGGCTACACCTTC. Translation: CASSQGVGEVRSYYGYTF.

This chain joins TRBV18 and TRBJ2-5, with D perhaps TRBD2 (5 bases). The V gene lost 6 bases and the J gene lost 5 bases, with 16 bases spanning the gap. The CDR3 consists of 14 residues. Germline V gene lookup returns CDR1 KGHSH and CDR2 LQKENI. CDR3 sequence: CASSPREGMETQYF. CDR3 bases: TGTGCCAGCTCCCCCCGGGAAGGGATGGAGACCCAGTACTTC.

The rearrangement uses TRBV30 and TRBJ2-1, with D unresolved. Per germline, CDR1 GTSNPN and CDR2 SVGIG (reference sequence). The CDR3 is made up of 16 amino acids. Trimming cost V 4 bases and J 2 bases, with 18 bases left between them. The DNA for the CDR3 is TGTGCCTGGACCCCGGCTGGGGTAGGTCCCTACAATGAGCAGTTCTTC. Translated, it gives CAWTPAGVGPYNEQFF.

This chain links TRBV11-3 with TRBJ2-5; D gene unclear. Trimming took 5 bases from V and 0 from J, leaving 10 bases between them. Germline-derived CDR1 and CDR2 are SGHNT and YENEEA. The CDR3 contains 14 residues. The CDR3 sequence: CASSPSENQETQYF. In DNA form, the CDR3 reads TGTGCCAGCAGCCCGAGCGAGAACCAAGAGACCCAGTACTTC. Complete variable domain (other parts from reference TRBV11-3 and TRBJ2-5): EAGVVQSPRYKIIEKKQPVAFWCNPISGHNTLYWYLQNLGQGPELLIRYENEEAVDDSQLPKDRFSAERLKGVDSTLKIQPAELGDSAVYLCASSPSENQETQYFGPGTRLLVL.

The chain uses TRBV7-2 and TRBJ1-1, with D perhaps TRBD1 (6 bases). Trimming shortened V by 1 base and J by 4 bases, and 13 bases separated the two germline ends. CDR3 size: 15 residues. Germline V gene sequence: CDR1 SGHTA, CDR2 FQGNSA. The CDR3 protein is CASSLGTGAPTEAFF. Here the CDR3 DNA reads TGTGCCAGCAGCTTAGGGACGGGGGCCCCCACTGAAGCTTTCTTT. Based on the CDR3 plus reference TRBV7-2 and TRBJ1-1, the full variable domain is GAGVSQSPSNKVTEKGKDVELRCDPISGHTALYWYRQSLGQGLEFLIYFQGNSAPDKSGLPSDRFSAERTGGSVSTLTIQRTQQEDSAVYLCASSLGTGAPTEAFFGQGTRLTVV.

This clone has just one count. The gene calls are TRBV27 and TRBJ1-3; TRBD1 agrees at 7 bases. V lost 9 bases, J lost 13 bases, and 15 bases stayed unmatched. Germline lookup yields CDR1 MNHEY and CDR2 SMNVEV (reference sequence). CDR3 length: 13 amino acids. The CDR3 region has the DNA TGTGCCAGTAGCCCGAACAGGGGCCCACCGATATATTTT. It codes for CASSPNRGPPIYF.

The chain combines TRBV19 with TRBJ1-2; D call uncertain. V lost 4 bases to trimming and J lost 4 bases, with 7 bases between them. From germline, CDR1 is LNHDA and CDR2 SQIVND (reference sequence). The CDR3 is 12 residues long. This chain's CDR3 is CASSTAVYGYTF. CDR3 DNA sequence: TGTGCCAGTAGTACGGCCGTCTATGGCTACACCTTC.

The rearrangement links TRBV7-9 to TRBJ1-5; D perhaps matches TRBD1 (6 bases). With 4 bases removed from V and 6 bases from J, the gap between germline ends came to 19 bases. This CDR3 contains 16 residues. The germline CDR1 and CDR2 sequences are SEHNR and FQNEAQ (reference sequence). CDR3 region: CASSSTGSGISQPQHF. CDR3 coding DNA: TGTGCCAGCAGCTCAACAGGGTCGGGTATCAGTCAGCCCCAGCATTTT.

The sample holds a few counts of this clone. The chain employs TRBV6-5 and TRBJ2-3, with D perhaps matching TRBD2 (6 bases). V was pared by 4 bases and J by 6 bases, with 20 bases between. The CDR3 totals 16 residues. CDR1 MNHEY and CDR2 SVGAGI come from the germline V gene. The CDR3 loop reads CASSSPAGPKGDTQYF. The CDR3 region has the DNA TGTGCCAGCAGTTCCCCGGCGGGACCAAAAGGCGATACGCAGTATTTT.

The chain joins TRBV5-6 to TRBJ1-2; D may be TRBD1 (5 bases). Trimming removed 0 bases at V and 6 bases at J, with 15 bases between. This CDR3 is 15 amino acids long. Germline CDR1 SGHDT, CDR2 YYEEEE. CDR3 nucleotide sequence: TGTGCCAGCAGCTTGGGCTGGGGGACGGAAAATGGCTACACCTTC. Protein sequence: CASSLGWGTENGYTF.

Here the CDR3 DNA reads TGCGCCAGCAGCCAAGATCAATACCGACAGGGTGGGGGAGGTGTGAACACTGAAGCTTTCTTT. Translation gives CASSQDQYRQGGGGVNTEAFF. The chain links TRBV4-3 to TRBJ1-1; 7 bases line up with TRBD1. V shed 0 bases and J 0 bases; nucleotides not matched to a gene: 19. This CDR3 contains 21 residues. The germline V gene has CDR1 LGHNA and CDR2 YSLEER.

V is TRBV30 and J is TRBJ1-2; 9 bases line up with TRBD1. Germline V gene lookup returns CDR1 GTSNPN and CDR2 SVGIG (reference sequence). The CDR3 runs to 15 residues. Trimming removed 4 bases from V and 8 bases from J; junction bases left unmatched: 14. The chain's CDR3 is CAWTSGTGRVRGYTF. In DNA, the CDR3 is TGTGCCTGGACCTCCGGGACAGGGAGAGTCAGGGGCTACACCTTC.

The rearrangement links TRBV5-6 to TRBJ2-3, with 9 nucleotides matching TRBD1. This CDR3 spans 15 amino acids. Germline V gene data show CDR1 as SGHDT and CDR2 as YYEEEE. Germline trimming cut 4 bases from V and 5 bases from J; bases unmatched to any gene: 8. As DNA, the CDR3 is TGTGCCAGCAGCGCGGAGGGACAGGGAAGAGATACGCAGTATTTT. Encoded protein: CASSAEGQGRDTQYF. Full variable domain (outside the CDR3, taken from reference TRBV5-6 and TRBJ2-3): DAGVTQSPTHLIKTRGQQVTLRCSPKSGHDTVSWYQQALGQGPQFIFQYYEEEERQRGNFPDRFSGHQFPNYSSELNVNALLLGDSALYLCASSAEGQGRDTQYFGPGTRLTVL.

The rearrangement links TRBV6-5 to TRBJ1-5, with a possible D match to TRBD1 (5 bases). The germline V gene has CDR1 MNHEY and CDR2 SVGAGI. This CDR3 has 15 residues. V gave up 0 bases and J gave up 4 bases, with 10 bases separating them. The CDR3 sequence is CASSYSIGGNQPQHF. Written as DNA, the CDR3 is TGTGCCAGCAGTTACTCCATCGGGGGAAATCAGCCCCAGCATTTT.